This TCR beta chain was found in a study of PD-1 and CTLA-4 blockade in melanoma. This CDR3 comprises 12 residues. The V and J ends lost 1 base and 6 bases respectively, with 6 bases between them. Germline V gene data show CDR1 as LNHDA and CDR2 as SQIVND (reference sequence). Profiled with immunoSEQ multiplex PCR; TCRdb holds only in-frame clones, not every one. The sample includes about 15,000 clones, 70% seen only once; the top ten take 13% to 15%. This clone was detected a few times. V usage is TRBV19 and J usage is TRBJ1-1; D is undetermined. The input for sequencing was CD8+ T cells from peripheral blood, taken from a patient given anti-PD-1 treatment. The TCR sequence derives from a human donor with melanoma. CDR3 in DNA: TGTGCCAGTAGTATAGGCGGGGCTGAAGCTTTCTTT. Its translation is CASSIGGAEAFF.